The following is a TCR beta chain sequence with its context. Clones were sequenced by immunoSEQ multiplex PCR, and TCRdb holds only the in-frame ones, with some missing. The data hold tens of thousands of clones, with 94% observed a single time. V was clipped by 7 bases and J by 6 bases, with 13 bases between them. The CDR3 is made up of 11 amino acids. CDR1 and CDR2 from the germline V gene are DFQATT and SNEGSKA (reference sequence). These data originate in a study of T cell changes during pregnancy in multiple sclerosis. The sequenced sample was CD4+ T cells from peripheral blood mononuclear cells, obtained after pregnancy. V and J are TRBV20-1 and TRBJ2-7; D unresolved. The receptor was isolated from a female donor with multiple sclerosis, enrolled in a pregnancy study. The CDR3 loop is CSVGRGVEQYF. The CDR3 nucleotides are TGCAGTGTAGGAAGAGGTGTCGAGCAGTACTTC.